This T cell receptor (beta chain) was sequenced for a study of blood T cells in healthy people across ages. Looked up from germline, CDR1 is MNHNS and CDR2 is SASEGT. This CDR3 is 14 amino acids long. V lost 6 bases and J lost 6, with 15 bases in between. This clonotype was detected many times. As yet, its antigen is unknown. Study findings and constraints: Observed TCR beta diversity per million T cells went down as age went up. This fall followed a roughly linear course with age. Leaving the PBMCs unsorted stopped any conclusive comparison of naive versus antigen-experienced cells.

A second PCR, run for about 6 to 12 cycles, used a sample-barcoded 5' primer plus a J-beta primer mix. Each CDR3 protein gets one entry after TCRdb re-called the 5' RACE reads with MiXCR. Here the sample spans approximately 770,000 distinct CDR3 sequences, 58% being singletons. The rearrangement joins TRBV6-1 to TRBJ2-1; D is possibly TRBD1 (5 bases). The sample consisted of blood. The receptor's source is a man between 25 and 39 years old in good health. CDR3 region: CASRQLGLLNEQFF. In nucleotides, the CDR3 is TGTGCCAGCAGGCAATTGGGGCTTCTCAATGAGCAGTTCTTC.